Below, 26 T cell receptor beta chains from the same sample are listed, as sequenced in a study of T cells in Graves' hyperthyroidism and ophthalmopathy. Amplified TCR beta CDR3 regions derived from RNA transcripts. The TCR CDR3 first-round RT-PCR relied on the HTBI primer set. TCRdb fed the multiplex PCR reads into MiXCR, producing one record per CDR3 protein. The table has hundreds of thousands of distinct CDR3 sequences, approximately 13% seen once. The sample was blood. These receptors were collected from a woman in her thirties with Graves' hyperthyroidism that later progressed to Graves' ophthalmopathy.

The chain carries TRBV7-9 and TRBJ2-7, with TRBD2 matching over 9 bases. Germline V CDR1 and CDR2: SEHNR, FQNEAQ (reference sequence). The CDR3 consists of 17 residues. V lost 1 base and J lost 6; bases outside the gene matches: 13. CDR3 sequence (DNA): TGTGCCAGCAGCTTAGTTTTTCGGCGGGAGGGCCGCGGCGAGCAGTACTTC. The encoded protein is CASSLVFRREGRGEQYF. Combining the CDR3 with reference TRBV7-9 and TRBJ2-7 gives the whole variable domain DTGVSQNPRHKITKRGQNVTFRCDPISEHNRLYWYRQTLGQGPEFLTYFQNEAQLEKSRLLSDRFSAERPKGSFSTLEIQRTEQGDSAMYLCASSLVFRREGRGEQYFGPGTRLTVT.

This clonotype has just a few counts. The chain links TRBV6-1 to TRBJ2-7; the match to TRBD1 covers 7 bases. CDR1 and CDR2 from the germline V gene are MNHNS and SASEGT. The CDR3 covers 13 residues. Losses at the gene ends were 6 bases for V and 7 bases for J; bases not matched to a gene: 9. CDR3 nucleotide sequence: TGTGCCAGCAGCCTTACAGGGGACACAGAGCAGTACTTC. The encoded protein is CASSLTGDTEQYF.

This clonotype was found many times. In nucleotides, the CDR3 is TGTGCCAGCACCCCATATAAGCCGGGACAGAGCTCCTACAATGAGCAGTTCTTC. Amino acid sequence: CASTPYKPGQSSYNEQFF. This chain connects TRBV7-8 to TRBJ2-1; 7 bases are a match to TRBD1. The CDR3 totals 18 residues. J lost 0 bases, V lost 7 bases, and 15 bases had no gene match. The V gene's germline CDR1 is SGHVS and CDR2 FQNEAQ.

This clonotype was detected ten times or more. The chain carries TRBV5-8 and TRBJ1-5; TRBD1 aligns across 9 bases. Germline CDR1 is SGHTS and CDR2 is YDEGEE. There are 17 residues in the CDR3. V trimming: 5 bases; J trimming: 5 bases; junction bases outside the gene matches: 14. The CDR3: CASRPTPGQGLDQPQHF. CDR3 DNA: TGTGCCAGCAGACCCACGCCGGGACAGGGTTTGGATCAGCCCCAGCATTTT.

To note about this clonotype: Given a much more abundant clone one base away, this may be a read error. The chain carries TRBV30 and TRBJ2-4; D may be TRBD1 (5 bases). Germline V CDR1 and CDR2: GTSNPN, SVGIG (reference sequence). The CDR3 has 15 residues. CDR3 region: CVYRPRVFPQNIQYF. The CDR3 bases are TGTGTCTATCGACCCAGGGTTTTCCCCCAAAACATTCAGTACTTC.

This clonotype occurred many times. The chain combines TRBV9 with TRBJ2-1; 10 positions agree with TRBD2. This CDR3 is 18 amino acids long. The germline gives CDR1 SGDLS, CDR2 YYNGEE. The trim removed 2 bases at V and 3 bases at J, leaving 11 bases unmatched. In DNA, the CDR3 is TGTGCCAGCAGCGTCGGGACTAGCGCCAGCCGTGGCTACAATGAGCAGTTCTTC. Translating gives CASSVGTSASRGYNEQFF.

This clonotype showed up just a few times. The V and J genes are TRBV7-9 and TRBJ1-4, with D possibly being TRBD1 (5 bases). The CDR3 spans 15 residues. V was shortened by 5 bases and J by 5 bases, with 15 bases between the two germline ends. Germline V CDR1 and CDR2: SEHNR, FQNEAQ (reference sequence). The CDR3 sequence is CASSAMTDWNEKLFF. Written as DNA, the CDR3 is TGTGCCAGCAGCGCAATGACAGACTGGAATGAAAAACTGTTTTTT. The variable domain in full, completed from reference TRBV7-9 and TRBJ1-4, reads DTGVSQNPRHKITKRGQNVTFRCDPISEHNRLYWYRQTLGQGPEFLTYFQNEAQLEKSRLLSDRFSAERPKGSFSTLEIQRTEQGDSAMYLCASSAMTDWNEKLFFGSGTQLSVL.

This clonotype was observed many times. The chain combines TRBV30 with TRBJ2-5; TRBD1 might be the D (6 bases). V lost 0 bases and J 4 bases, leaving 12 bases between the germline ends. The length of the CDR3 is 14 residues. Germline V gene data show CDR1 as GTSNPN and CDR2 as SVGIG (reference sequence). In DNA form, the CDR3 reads TGTGCCTGGAGTGTCCCGCAGGGGACAGAGACCCAGTACTTC. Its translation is CAWSVPQGTETQYF.

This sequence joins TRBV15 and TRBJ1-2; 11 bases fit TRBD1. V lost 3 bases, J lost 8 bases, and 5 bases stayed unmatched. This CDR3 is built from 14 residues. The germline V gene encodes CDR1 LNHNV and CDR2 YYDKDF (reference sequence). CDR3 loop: CATSSSGTGGGYTF. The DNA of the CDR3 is TGTGCCACCAGCAGCTCCGGGACAGGGGGAGGCTACACCTTC.

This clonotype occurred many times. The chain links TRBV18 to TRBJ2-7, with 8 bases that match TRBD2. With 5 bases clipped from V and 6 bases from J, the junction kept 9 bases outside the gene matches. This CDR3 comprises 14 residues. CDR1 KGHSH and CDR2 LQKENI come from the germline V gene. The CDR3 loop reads CASSAADSGTEQYF. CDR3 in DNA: TGTGCCAGCTCAGCAGCCGATAGCGGGACCGAGCAGTACTTC.

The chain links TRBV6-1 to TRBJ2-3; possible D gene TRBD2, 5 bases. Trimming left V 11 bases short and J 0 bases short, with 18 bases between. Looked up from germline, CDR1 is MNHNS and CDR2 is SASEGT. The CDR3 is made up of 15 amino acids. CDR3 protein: CASAESLPSTDTQYF. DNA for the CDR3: TGTGCCTCAGCGGAATCCCTACCGAGCACAGATACGCAGTATTTT.

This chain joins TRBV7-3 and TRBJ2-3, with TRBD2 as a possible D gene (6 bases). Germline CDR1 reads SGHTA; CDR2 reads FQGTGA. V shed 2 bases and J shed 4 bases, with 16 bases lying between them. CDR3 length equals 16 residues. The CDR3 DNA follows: TGTGCCAGCAGCTTAGTAGGAGGGTTGATCGCAGATACGCAGTATTTT. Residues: CASSLVGGLIADTQYF.

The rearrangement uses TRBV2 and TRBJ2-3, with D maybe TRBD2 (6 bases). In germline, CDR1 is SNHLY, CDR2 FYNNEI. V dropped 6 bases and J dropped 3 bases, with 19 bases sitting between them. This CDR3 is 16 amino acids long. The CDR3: CASSDWGLGFTDTQYF. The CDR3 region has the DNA TGTGCCAGCAGCGATTGGGGACTGGGTTTTACAGATACGCAGTATTTT. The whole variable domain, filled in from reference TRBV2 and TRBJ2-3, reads EPEVTQTPSHQVTQMGQEVILRCVPISNHLYFYWYRQILGQKVEFLVSFYNNEISEKSEIFDDQFSVERPDGSNFTLKIRSTKLEDSAMYFCASSDWGLGFTDTQYFGPGTRLTVL.

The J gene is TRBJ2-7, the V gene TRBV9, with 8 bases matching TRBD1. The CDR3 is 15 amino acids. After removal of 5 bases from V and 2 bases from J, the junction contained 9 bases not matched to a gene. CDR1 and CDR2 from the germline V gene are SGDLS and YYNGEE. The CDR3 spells CASSPGGLTTYEQYF. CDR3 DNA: TGTGCCAGCAGTCCAGGGGGCCTTACGACCTACGAGCAGTACTTC.

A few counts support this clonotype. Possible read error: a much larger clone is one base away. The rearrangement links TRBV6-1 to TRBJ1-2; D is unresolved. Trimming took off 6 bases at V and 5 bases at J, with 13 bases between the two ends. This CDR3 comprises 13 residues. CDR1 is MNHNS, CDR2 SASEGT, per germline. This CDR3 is CASRTPLRYGYTF. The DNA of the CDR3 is TGTGCCAGCAGAACACCCTTAAGATATGGCTACACCTTC.

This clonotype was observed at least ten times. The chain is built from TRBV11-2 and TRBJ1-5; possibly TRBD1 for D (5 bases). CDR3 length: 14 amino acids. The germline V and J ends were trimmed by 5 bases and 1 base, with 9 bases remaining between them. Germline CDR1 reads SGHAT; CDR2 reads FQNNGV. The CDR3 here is CASSLGTSNQPQHF. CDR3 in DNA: TGTGCCAGCAGCCTCGGGACGAGCAATCAGCCCCAGCATTTT.

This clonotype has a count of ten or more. The CDR3: CASSYSGRDTQYF. CDR3 DNA: TGTGCCAGCAGTTACTCGGGAAGAGATACGCAGTATTTT. This chain links TRBV6-5 with TRBJ2-3; D gene ambiguous. CDR1 is MNHEY, CDR2 SVGAGI, per germline. V was cut by 0 bases and J by 5 bases, with 6 bases left in between. The CDR3 contains 13 residues.

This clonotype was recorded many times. Here the CDR3 DNA reads TGCAGCGTTGGGACAGGACGGAGTGGCTACACCTTC. This encodes CSVGTGRSGYTF. The V call is TRBV29-1, the J call TRBJ1-2, with 7 nucleotides matching TRBD1. The ends lost 4 bases at V and 7 bases at J; junction bases unmatched: 6. The CDR3 is 12 residues long. Germline V gives CDR1 SQVTM, CDR2 ANQGSEA.

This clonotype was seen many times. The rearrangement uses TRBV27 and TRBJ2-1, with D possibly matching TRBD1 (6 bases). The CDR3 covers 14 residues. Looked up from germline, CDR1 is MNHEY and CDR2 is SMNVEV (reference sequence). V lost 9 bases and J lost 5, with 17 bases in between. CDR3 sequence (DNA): TGTGCCAGTACAGGGTTCTGGGGAGACAATGAGCAGTTCTTC. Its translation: CASTGFWGDNEQFF.

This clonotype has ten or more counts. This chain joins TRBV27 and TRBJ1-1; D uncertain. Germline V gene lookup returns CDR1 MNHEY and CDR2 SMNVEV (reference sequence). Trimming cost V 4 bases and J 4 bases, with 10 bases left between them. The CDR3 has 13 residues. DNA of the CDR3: TGTGCCAGCAGTTCAGGAGGATCCACTGAAGCTTTCTTT. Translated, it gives CASSSGGSTEAFF.

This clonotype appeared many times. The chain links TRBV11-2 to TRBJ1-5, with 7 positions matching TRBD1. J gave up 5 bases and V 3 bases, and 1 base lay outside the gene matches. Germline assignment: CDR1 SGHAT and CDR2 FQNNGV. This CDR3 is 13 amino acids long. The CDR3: CASSFDRDQPQHF. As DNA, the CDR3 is TGTGCCAGCAGCTTCGACAGGGATCAGCCCCAGCATTTT.

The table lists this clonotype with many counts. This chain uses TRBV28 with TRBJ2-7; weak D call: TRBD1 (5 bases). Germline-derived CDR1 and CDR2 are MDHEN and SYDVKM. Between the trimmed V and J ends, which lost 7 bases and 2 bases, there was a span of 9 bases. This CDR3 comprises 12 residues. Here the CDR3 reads CASTQGPYEQYF. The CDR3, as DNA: TGTGCCAGCACCCAGGGTCCCTACGAGCAGTACTTC.

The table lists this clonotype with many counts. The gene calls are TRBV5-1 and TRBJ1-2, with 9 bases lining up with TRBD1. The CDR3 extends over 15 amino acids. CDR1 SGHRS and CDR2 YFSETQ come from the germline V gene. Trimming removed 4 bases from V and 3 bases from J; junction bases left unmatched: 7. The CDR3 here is CASSTDRGGYYGYTF. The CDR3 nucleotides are TGCGCCAGCAGCACGGACAGGGGCGGTTACTATGGCTACACCTTC.

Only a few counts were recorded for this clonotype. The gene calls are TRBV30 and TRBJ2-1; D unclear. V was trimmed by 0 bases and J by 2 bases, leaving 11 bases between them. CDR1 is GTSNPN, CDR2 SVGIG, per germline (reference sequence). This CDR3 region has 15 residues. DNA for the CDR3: TGTGCCTGGAGTGTGACTCCACTAACCTACAATGAGCAGTTCTTC. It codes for CAWSVTPLTYNEQFF.

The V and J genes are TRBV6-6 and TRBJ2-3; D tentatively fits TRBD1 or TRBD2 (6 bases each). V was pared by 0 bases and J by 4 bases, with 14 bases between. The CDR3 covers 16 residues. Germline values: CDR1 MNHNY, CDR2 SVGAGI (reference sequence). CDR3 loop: CASSYSPIGGPDTQYF. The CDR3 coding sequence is TGTGCCAGCAGTTACTCTCCAATAGGGGGGCCAGATACGCAGTATTTT.

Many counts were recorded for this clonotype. CDR3: CASSPGQPLSYEQYF. CDR3 in DNA: TGTGCCAGCAGCCCCGGACAGCCTCTATCCTACGAGCAGTACTTC. V gene TRBV12-3 or TRBV12-4 combines with J gene TRBJ2-7, with D possibly matching TRBD1 (6 bases). The CDR3 sequence is 15 residues long. Trimming left V 6 bases short and J 1 base short, with 16 bases between.